These T cell receptor beta chains were read from a single sample in a study of cytomegalovirus exposure and HLA in healthy donors. Generated by immunoSEQ multiplex PCR, the TCRdb table keeps only in-frame clones and is missing some. The sample has around 200,000 clones, about 80% seen once. The sequenced sample was PBMCs. The receptor source for this set is a woman in her thirties or forties in good health and CMV-seronegative. Each CDR3 is given with its conserved first and last residue. D genes are given only for firm matches. Clone size is not always given. Where it is, it says once, few, many or a class for expanded clones.

j_call d_call v_call clone_size cdr3_aa cdr3_nt
TRBJ1-1 . TRBV9 . CASSGNAGADTEAFF TGTGCCAGCAGCGGAAACGCGGGGGCGGACACTGAAGCTTTCTTT
TRBJ1-2 TRBD1 TRBV7-2 . CASSPDRDSRYYGYTF TGTGCCAGCAGCCCGGACCGGGACAGCCGCTACTATGGCTACACCTTC
TRBJ2-2 . TRBV2 . CASSEATGIGELFF TGTGCCAGCAGTGAAGCTACCGGGATCGGGGAGCTGTTTTTT
TRBJ1-3 . TRBV19 . CASSMDRASGNTIYF TGTGCCAGTAGTATGGACAGAGCCTCTGGAAACACCATATATTTT
TRBJ2-1 TRBD2 TRBV28 . CASSLGGNEQFF TGTGCCAGCAGTTTGGGGGGGAATGAGCAGTTCTTC
TRBJ1-5 . TRBV19 . CASSLLLEGHNQPQHF TGTGCCAGTAGTCTGCTGTTGGAGGGCCACAATCAGCCCCAGCATTTT
TRBJ2-7 . TRBV7-6 few CASSSNTVGEQYF TGTGCCAGCAGCTCAAACACGGTCGGGGAGCAGTACTTC
TRBJ2-5 TRBD2 TRBV10-2 few CASSETSGQETQYF TGCGCCAGCAGTGAGACTAGCGGCCAAGAGACCCAGTACTTC
TRBJ2-5 . TRBV28 . CATDALASFETQYF TGTGCCACCGATGCCCTGGCTAGTTTCGAGACCCAGTACTTC
TRBJ2-3 TRBD2 TRBV7-2 . CASSRLAGARDTQYF TGTGCCAGCAGCAGACTAGCGGGAGCCCGGGATACGCAGTATTTT
TRBJ1-4 TRBD1 TRBV10-3 . CAISAGTANEKLFF TGTGCCATCAGTGCCGGGACAGCTAATGAAAAACTGTTTTTT
TRBJ2-4 TRBD1 TRBV19 . CASSTPGDRADIQYF TGTGCCAGTAGCACTCCTGGGGACAGGGCAGACATTCAGTACTTC
TRBJ2-5 TRBD2 TRBV9 . CASSVAGGQETQYF TGTGCCAGCAGCGTAGCGGGGGGCCAAGAGACCCAGTACTTC
TRBJ2-5 TRBD2 TRBV18 once CASSQTGGETQYF TGTGCCAGCTCCCAAACGGGGGGAGAGACCCAGTACTTC
TRBJ2-5 . TRBV4-1 . CASSQGVGFLQETQYF TGCGCCAGCAGCCAAGGCGTCGGTTTCCTTCAAGAGACCCAGTACTTC
TRBJ2-1 . TRBV7-8 . CASSLAGEGRENEQFF TGTGCCAGCAGCTTGGCAGGGGAGGGTCGGGAGAATGAGCAGTTCTTC
TRBJ1-1 . TRBV2 few CASLQATNTEAFF TGTGCCAGTTTACAGGCGACGAACACTGAAGCTTTCTTT
TRBJ2-7 . TRBV14 . CASSRAFAYEQYF TGTGCCAGCAGCCGGGCATTTGCCTACGAGCAGTACTTC
TRBJ1-6 TRBD1 TRBV30 . CAWSVTGLNSPLHF TGTGCCTGGAGTGTGACAGGGCTTAATTCACCCCTCCACTTT
TRBJ2-3 . TRBV5-4 once CASSLDNTDTQYF TGTGCCAGCAGCTTGGATAATACAGATACGCAGTATTTT
TRBJ2-5 . TRBV10-3 . CAISDSGPKETQYF TGTGCCATCAGTGACTCAGGGCCGAAAGAGACCCAGTACTTC
TRBJ2-5 TRBD1 TRBV7-2 . CASSVGTGNQETQYF TGTGCCAGCAGCGTCGGGACAGGGAATCAAGAGACCCAGTACTTC
TRBJ2-1 . TRBV7-2 . CASSTDLGNQFF TGTGCCAGCAGCACAGACCTCGGGAATCAGTTCTTC
TRBJ1-4 TRBD1 TRBV6-1 . CASTRDRSNEKLFF TGTGCCAGCACGCGGGACAGGAGTAATGAAAAACTGTTTTTT
TRBJ2-3 TRBD2 TRBV9 once CASSVTSGALTDTQYF TGTGCCAGCAGCGTGACTAGCGGGGCCCTCACAGATACGCAGTATTTT
TRBJ2-7 . TRBV5-1 . CASSSPGTYEQYF TGCGCCAGCAGCTCCCCGGGAACCTACGAGCAGTACTTC
TRBJ2-5 . TRBV7-7 . CASSLSGTGSETQYF TGTGCTAGCAGCTTAAGTGGCACAGGGTCGGAGACCCAGTACTTC
TRBJ2-7 TRBD1 TRBV11-2 once CASSPDRRQQYF TGTGCCAGCAGCCCGGACAGGCGTCAGCAGTACTTC
TRBJ2-1 . TRBV7-9 . CASSLPVTASSYNEQFF TGTGCCAGCAGCCTCCCTGTGACAGCGAGCTCCTACAATGAGCAGTTCTTC
TRBJ1-5 TRBD1 TRBV9 . CASSMGQVNQPQHF TGTGCCAGCAGCATGGGACAGGTCAATCAGCCCCAGCATTTT
TRBJ1-1 TRBD1 TRBV2 . CARFRTGGTEAFF TGTGCCAGATTCCGTACAGGGGGCACTGAAGCTTTCTTT
TRBJ2-3 TRBD2 TRBV5-4 . CASSSGGAVGTDTQYF TGTGCCAGCAGCTCCGGGGGGGCCGTGGGCACAGATACGCAGTATTTT
TRBJ1-1 . TRBV30 . CAWRRSRNTEAFF TGTGCCTGGAGGAGGTCACGGAACACTGAAGCTTTCTTT
TRBJ1-3 . TRBV30 . CAWSVLPPNTIYF TGTGCCTGGAGTGTACTACCGCCAAACACCATATATTTT
TRBJ2-7 . TRBV4-2 . CASSQLGQRYEQYF TGTGCCAGCAGCCAATTGGGACAACGCTACGAGCAGTACTTC
TRBJ2-5 TRBD2 TRBV15 . CATSRLGKASGDEETQYF TGTGCCACCAGCCGGTTGGGGAAGGCTAGCGGGGACGAAGAGACCCAGTACTTC
TRBJ1-2 . TRBV28 . CASSTHSGRDGYTF TGTGCCAGCAGTACTCATTCGGGGAGGGATGGCTACACCTTC
TRBJ1-1 . TRBV7-2 . CASSSPSTEAFF TGTGCCAGCAGCTCCCCGAGCACTGAAGCTTTCTTT
TRBJ2-3 . TRBV7-6 . CASSSTVRLTDTQYF TGTGCCAGCAGCTCCACGGTTCGTTTAACAGATACGCAGTATTTT
TRBJ1-2 TRBD1 TRBV5-1 . CASSLGQGSYGYTF TGCGCCAGCAGCTTGGGACAGGGCTCCTATGGCTACACCTTC
TRBJ1-1 TRBD1 TRBV18 . CASSPRTGGNTEAFF TGTGCCAGCTCACCGAGGACAGGGGGTAACACTGAAGCTTTCTTT
TRBJ2-3 . TRBV2 once CASSLLAGTDTQYF TGTGCCAGCAGCCTATTGGCGGGGACGGATACGCAGTATTTT
TRBJ2-7 TRBD1 TRBV5-5 . CASSHRRDSEQYF TGTGCCAGCAGCCACCGCCGGGACAGTGAGCAGTACTTC
TRBJ2-2 TRBD1 TRBV2 . CASRPQTGLKGELFF TGTGCCAGCAGGCCCCAGACAGGGTTAAAGGGGGAGCTGTTTTTT
TRBJ1-2 . TRBV7-2 . CASSPTRGYGYTF TGTGCCAGCAGCCCTACCCGGGGGTATGGCTACACCTTC
TRBJ1-5 TRBD1 TRBV6-5 . CASSPTGVSGQPQHF TGTGCCAGCAGCCCAACAGGGGTAAGCGGTCAGCCCCAGCATTTT
TRBJ1-2 . TRBV5-1 . CASSLYVQGPNYGYTF TGCGCCAGCAGCTTGTATGTGCAGGGGCCTAACTATGGCTACACCTTC
TRBJ2-7 . TRBV28 . CASSITGNEQYF TGTGCCAGCAGTATAACAGGGAACGAGCAGTACTTC
TRBJ2-3 . TRBV7-3 . CASSLDPLTDTQYF TGTGCCAGCAGCTTAGATCCACTCACAGATACGCAGTATTTT
TRBJ2-7 TRBD1 TRBV7-6 . CASSPGGTGIYEQYF TGTGCCAGCAGCCCCGGCGGGACAGGGATCTACGAGCAGTACTTC
TRBJ1-6 . TRBV6-1 . CASSEAFRAASNSPLHF TGTGCCAGCAGTGAAGCGTTCAGGGCAGCCAGCAATTCACCCCTCCACTTT
TRBJ1-5 . TRBV10-3 . CAISQGVGNQPQHF TGTGCCATCAGTCAGGGTGTGGGCAATCAGCCCCAGCATTTT
TRBJ2-3 TRBD2 TRBV19 . CASSTLLASMLDTQYF TGTGCCAGTAGTACCCTACTAGCGTCCATGCTGGATACGCAGTATTTT
TRBJ1-6 . TRBV7-2 . CASSRYGSPLHF TGTGCCAGCAGTCGGTACGGTTCACCCCTCCACTTT
TRBJ1-2 . TRBV7-2 . CASSLGGTLNYGYTF TGTGCCAGCAGCTTAGGGGGCACCCTTAACTATGGCTACACCTTC
TRBJ1-1 . TRBV30 . CAWSARVTEAFF TGTGCCTGGAGTGCTCGAGTCACTGAAGCTTTCTTT
TRBJ1-5 . TRBV7-9 . CASSSQISNQPQHF TGTGCCAGCAGCTCACAGATTAGCAATCAGCCCCAGCATTTT
TRBJ1-1 TRBD1 TRBV4-2 . CASSQDQGENTEAFF TGTGCCAGCAGCCAAGATCAGGGGGAGAACACTGAAGCTTTCTTT
TRBJ2-7 . TRBV10-2 . CASRGLGQSYEQYF TGCGCCAGCAGGGGCCTTGGACAGAGCTACGAGCAGTACTTC